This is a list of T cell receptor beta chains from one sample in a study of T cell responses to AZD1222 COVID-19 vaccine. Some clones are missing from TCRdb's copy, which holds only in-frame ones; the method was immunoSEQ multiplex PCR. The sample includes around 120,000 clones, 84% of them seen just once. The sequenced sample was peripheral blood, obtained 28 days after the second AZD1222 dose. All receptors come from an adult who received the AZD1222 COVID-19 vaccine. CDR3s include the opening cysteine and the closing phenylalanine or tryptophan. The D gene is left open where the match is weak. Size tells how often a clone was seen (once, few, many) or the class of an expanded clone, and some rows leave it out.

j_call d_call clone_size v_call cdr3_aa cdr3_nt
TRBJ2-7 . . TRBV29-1 CSVCRDPEPYEQYF TGCAGCGTGTGTCGGGACCCAGAACCCTACGAGCAGTACTTC
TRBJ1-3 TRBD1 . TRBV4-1 CASSHPGGGQGYGNTIYF TGCGCCAGCAGCCATCCCGGCGGCGGACAGGGCTATGGAAACACCATATATTTT
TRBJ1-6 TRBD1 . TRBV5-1 CASSLGWDRALHF TGCGCCAGCAGCTTGGGATGGGACAGGGCTCTCCACTTT
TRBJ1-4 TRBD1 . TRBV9 CASSSRTGGQGEKLFF TGTGCCAGCAGCTCCCGGACAGGGGGCCAGGGAGAAAAACTGTTTTTT
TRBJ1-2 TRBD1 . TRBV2 CASSGRTGGYGYTF TGTGCCAGCAGTGGTCGGACAGGGGGCTATGGCTACACCTTC
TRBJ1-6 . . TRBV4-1 CASSQDGQTNSPLHF TGCGCCAGCAGCCAAGATGGGCAGACTAATTCACCCCTCCACTTT
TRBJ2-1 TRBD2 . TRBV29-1 CSGSGGVSYNEQFF TGCAGCGGGAGCGGGGGGGTTTCCTACAATGAGCAGTTCTTC
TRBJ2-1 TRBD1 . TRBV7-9 CASSLGQREQFF TGTGCCAGCAGCTTGGGACAGAGAGAGCAGTTCTTC
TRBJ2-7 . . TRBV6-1 CASSEALGGASYEQYF TGTGCCAGCAGTGAAGCGCTGGGGGGCGCTTCCTACGAGCAGTACTTC
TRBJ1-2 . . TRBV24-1 CATSRGGRYGYTF TGTGCCACCAGTCGGGGAGGGCGGTATGGCTACACCTTC
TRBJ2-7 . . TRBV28 CASRSPGASYEQYF TGTGCCAGCAGATCCCCGGGGGCGAGCTACGAGCAGTACTTC
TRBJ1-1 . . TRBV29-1 CSVEDGGDTEAFF TGCAGCGTTGAAGATGGGGGGGACACTGAAGCTTTCTTT
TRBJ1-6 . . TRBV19 CASSSPGLYNSPLHF TGTGCCAGTAGTTCCCCGGGACTCTATAATTCACCCCTCCACTTT
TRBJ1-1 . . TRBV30 CAWSVDGRTEAFF TGTGCCTGGAGTGTAGACGGGAGGACTGAAGCTTTCTTT
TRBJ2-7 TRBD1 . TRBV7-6 CASSHDRGKYF TGTGCCAGCAGCCACGACAGGGGAAAGTACTTC
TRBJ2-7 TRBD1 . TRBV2 CASSRQGANEQYF TGTGCCAGCAGTCGACAGGGGGCCAACGAGCAGTACTTC
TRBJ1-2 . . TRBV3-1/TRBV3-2 CASSQDYRGGLNYGYTF TGTGCCAGCAGCCAAGATTACCGGGGGGGGCTTAACTATGGCTACACCTTC
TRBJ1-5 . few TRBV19 CASRAQGGQPQHF TGTGCCAGTAGGGCGCAGGGTGGCCAGCCCCAGCATTTT
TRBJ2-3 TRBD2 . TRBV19 CASSGGRGLDTQYF TGTGCCAGTAGTGGCGGGAGGGGGCTGGATACGCAGTATTTT
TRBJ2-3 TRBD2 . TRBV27 CASSLRGGGFDTQYF TGTGCCAGCAGTTTAAGGGGCGGGGGGTTTGATACGCAGTATTTT
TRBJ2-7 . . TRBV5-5 CASSLYRDTMAEQYF TGTGCCAGCAGCTTGTATAGGGACACCATGGCCGAGCAGTACTTC
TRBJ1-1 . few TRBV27 CASSTAGGVSEAFF TGTGCCAGCAGTACCGCGGGGGGCGTCTCTGAAGCTTTCTTT
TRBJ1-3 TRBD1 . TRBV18 CASSPVGQGANGNTIYF TGTGCCAGCTCACCAGTCGGACAGGGGGCGAATGGAAACACCATATATTTT
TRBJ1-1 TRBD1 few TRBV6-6 CASSTRQGGTEAFF TGTGCCAGCAGTACCCGACAGGGAGGCACTGAAGCTTTCTTT
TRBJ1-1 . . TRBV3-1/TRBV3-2 CASSQALGQSNTEAFF TGTGCCAGCAGCCAAGCCCTCGGTCAGTCGAACACTGAAGCTTTCTTT
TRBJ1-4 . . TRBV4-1 CASSQAGVSEKLFF TGCGCCAGCAGCCAAGCGGGGGTGAGTGAAAAACTGTTTTTT
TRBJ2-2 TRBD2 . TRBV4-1 CASSPGLAGTGELFF TGCGCCAGCAGCCCGGGACTAGCAGGTACCGGGGAGCTGTTTTTT
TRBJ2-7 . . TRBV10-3 CAISENGRYEQYF TGTGCCATCAGTGAAAATGGTCGCTACGAGCAGTACTTC
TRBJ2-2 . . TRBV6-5 CASKRGVGTGELFF TGTGCCAGCAAGAGAGGGGTAGGCACCGGGGAGCTGTTTTTT
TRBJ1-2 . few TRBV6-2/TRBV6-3 CASSQTYGYTF TGTGCCAGCAGTCAAACATACGGCTACACCTTC
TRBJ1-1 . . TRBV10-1 CASSGTGHTEAFF TGCGCCAGCAGTGGTACAGGGCACACTGAAGCTTTCTTT
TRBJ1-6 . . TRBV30 CALPAKTGSPLHF TGTGCCTTACCGGCGAAGACCGGTTCACCCCTCCACTTT
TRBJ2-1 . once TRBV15 CATSSSRTADNEQFF TGTGCCACCAGCTCTTCGCGGACTGCTGACAATGAGCAGTTCTTC
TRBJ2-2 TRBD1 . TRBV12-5 CASGLGQGFTGELFF TGTGCTAGTGGTTTGGGACAGGGATTCACCGGGGAGCTGTTTTTT
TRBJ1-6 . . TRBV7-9 CASSLSVSNSPLHF TGTGCCAGCAGCTTATCCGTTTCGAATTCACCCCTCCACTTT
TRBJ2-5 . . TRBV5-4 CASSLRDTLGAQYF TGTGCCAGCAGCCTCCGGGACACTCTTGGGGCCCAGTACTTC
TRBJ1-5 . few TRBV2 CASSVRGFRNQPQHF TGTGCCAGCAGTGTTAGGGGCTTTAGGAATCAGCCCCAGCATTTT
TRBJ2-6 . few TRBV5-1 CASSFGGTGANVLTF TGCGCCAGCAGCTTCGGGGGCACTGGGGCCAACGTCCTGACTTTC
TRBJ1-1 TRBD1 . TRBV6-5 CASSSLGTGVETVF TGTGCCAGCAGTTCCTTAGGGACAGGGGTTGAAACGGTCTTT
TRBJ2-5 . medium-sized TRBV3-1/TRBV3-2 CASSQAGGAQETQYF TGTGCCAGCAGCCAGGCGGGCGGGGCCCAAGAGACCCAGTACTTC
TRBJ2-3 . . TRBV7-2 CASSLYQGATDTQYF TGTGCCAGCAGCCTATACCAGGGAGCCACAGATACGCAGTATTTT
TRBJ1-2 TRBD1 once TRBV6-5 CASSYLTGVAGYTF TGTGCCAGCAGTTACCTCACAGGGGTGGCTGGCTACACCTTC
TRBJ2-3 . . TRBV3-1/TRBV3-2 CASSQVVVVGGEADTQYF TGTGCCAGCAGCCAAGTTGTTGTCGTAGGCGGGGAGGCAGATACGCAGTATTTT
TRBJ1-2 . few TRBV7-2 CASSLQTVNYGYTF TGTGCCAGCAGCTTGCAGACGGTAAACTATGGCTACACCTTC
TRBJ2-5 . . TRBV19 CASRDSGETQYF TGTGCCAGTAGGGATAGTGGGGAGACCCAGTACTTC
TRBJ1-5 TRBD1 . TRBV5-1 CASSETGAQPQHF TGCGCCAGCAGCGAGACAGGGGCTCAGCCCCAGCATTTT
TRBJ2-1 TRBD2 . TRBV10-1 CASSETSGGYNEQFF TGCGCCAGCAGTGAAACTAGCGGGGGTTACAATGAGCAGTTCTTC
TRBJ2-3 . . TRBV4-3 CASSLTAGIPDTQYF TGCGCCAGCAGCCTGACGGCGGGGATCCCAGATACGCAGTATTTT
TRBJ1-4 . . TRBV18 CASSLGNRAPNEKLFF TGTGCCAGCTCACTCGGAAACAGGGCACCTAATGAAAAACTGTTTTTT
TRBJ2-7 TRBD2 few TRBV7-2 CASSLTSGGYEQYF TGTGCCAGCAGCTTGACTAGCGGGGGCTACGAGCAGTACTTC